A selection of T cell receptor beta chains follows, all from one sample in a study of cytomegalovirus exposure and HLA in healthy donors. Libraries were prepared by immunoSEQ multiplex PCR; TCRdb keeps only in-frame clonotypes and omits some of them. This sample has 110,000 or so clones, with 82% found just once. Source material: PBMCs. Receptors were obtained from a woman in her late teens or twenties in good health and CMV-seronegative. Each CDR3 is given without its conserved first and last residue. The order of the fields is V gene, CDR3 protein.

TRBV4-2,ASSQPGQAGLISHT
TRBV28,ASSLGETPYGYT
TRBV10-1,ATPGLAGNEQF
TRBV7-9,ASSAPGDSGNTIY
TRBV5-6,ASSLGAGEGRQY
TRBV7-2,ASSPVSGSNTGELF
TRBV6-5,ASSYSSAGREQY
TRBV28,ASSPPSGRANNEQF
TRBV5-4,ASSLRGPYEQY
TRBV27,ARVPRKNTEAF
TRBV7-8,ASSFPGGVGETQY
TRBV7-6,ASSLVPGSGEQY
TRBV5-1,ASSLGQGVGNEQF
TRBV4-2,ASSQSGTENSPLH
TRBV27,ASSLLGTGGKNYGYT
TRBV19,ASSIGPIRGRDSNQPQH
TRBV7-2,ASSLDRGSSKTQY
TRBV7-2,ASSLRAGLTYEQY
TRBV28,ASSKHRGGSAF
TRBV27,ASSFLAKYGGRGTDTQY
TRBV7-2,ASSVMTGPNTEAF
TRBV7-8,ASSRRLAGGHNEQF
TRBV5-6,ASRRGPINSGANVLT
TRBV6-1,ASSPGGINYGYT
TRBV15,ATSRGLSSNEQF
TRBV5-4,ASSRRDSGETQY
TRBV27,ASRQGTQPQH
TRBV11-3,ASSLRSAADEQF
TRBV6-1,ASSEFSGGADTQY
TRBV5-4,ASSLAGRGMNTEAF
TRBV5-6,ASSSRGTDTQY
TRBV5-6,ASSLTGVSGYT
TRBV5-1,ASTPGSGANVLT
TRBV27,ASSYESAGAIGGYT
TRBV11-2,ASSFTNTGELF
TRBV2,ASTRQGGNTEAF
TRBV11-3,ASSLGLAGAQETQY
TRBV6-5,ASSYEGDNEQF
TRBV2,ASRDRGYSNQPQH
TRBV6-5,ASSPHDRGLQGYT